This is a list of T cell receptor beta chains from one sample in a study of cytomegalovirus exposure and HLA in healthy donors. Generated by immunoSEQ multiplex PCR, the TCRdb table keeps only in-frame clones and is missing some. The repertoire holds roughly 120,000 clones, with approximately 80% as singletons. Sequencing used PBMCs. These receptors all come from a young man in good health and CMV-seronegative. CDR3s leave out the opening cysteine and the closing phenylalanine or tryptophan.

TRBV27	TRBJ2-7	ASSNSRFSYEQY
TRBV6-6	TRBJ1-1	ASSSTQTGTNTEAF
TRBV2	TRBJ1-5	ASSGEGAYSNQPQH
TRBV27	TRBJ1-5	ASSLSGGRSDQPQH
TRBV21-1	TRBJ2-3	ALGGGPGAGTDTQY
TRBV4-1	TRBJ2-3	ASSQVLTGGDTQY
TRBV15	TRBJ2-5	ATGRGLTSGPWSQY
TRBV5-1	TRBJ2-2	ASTSQGGTGELF
TRBV18	TRBJ1-5	ASSPERGASQPQH
TRBV4-1	TRBJ1-5	ASSQEDRGGNQPQH
TRBV18	TRBJ1-1	ASSPDRVITEAF
TRBV6-6	TRBJ2-7	ASTFTDYYSSYEQY
TRBV9	TRBJ2-6	ASSVRGDIGFSGANVLT
TRBV28	TRBJ1-2	ASRSGQNYGYT
TRBV27	TRBJ2-7	ASTGTSDYEQY
TRBV19	TRBJ2-7	ASSVTSGSYEQY
TRBV28	TRBJ2-6	ASTFSGANVLP
TRBV5-4	TRBJ2-2	ASSTGLAGTGELF
TRBV19	TRBJ2-1	ASSRDRDIYNEQF
TRBV5-1	TRBJ2-2	ASSLLGGGNGELF
TRBV30	TRBJ1-1	AWSLWTGRTEAF
TRBV5-6	TRBJ1-1	ASSLGTGNTEAF
TRBV6-1	TRBJ2-1	ASSTELGPYNEQF
TRBV4-2	TRBJ2-5	ASSQGPRTSGRGETQY
TRBV14	TRBJ2-7	ASSQGGLAGDRYEQS
TRBV5-1	TRBJ2-3	ASSLGDRVDTDTQY